These 32 T cell receptor beta chains were all obtained from the same sample, sequenced in a study of metastatic and nonmetastatic thyroid tumors. TCRdb re-analyzed the PCR reads using MiXCR. The sample consists of over 5,500 clones, around 34% of them appearing once. All patients were treatment-naive before thyroid surgery. Sequencing used adjacent normal tissue. These receptors were taken from a female donor with papillary thyroid cancer or a benign thyroid nodule (not recorded which). Some clones in this sample may be carry-over from other donors' samples.

The rearrangement joins TRBV20-1 to TRBJ1-2; D is uncertain. Germline-derived CDR1 and CDR2 are DFQATT and SNEGSKA (reference sequence). Trimming took off 1 base at V and 7 bases at J, with 22 bases between the two ends. This CDR3 has 16 amino acids. CDR3 coding DNA: TGCAGTGCTAGAGTGGCTCGGAAAGTAGCTTTTAGTGGCTACACCTTC. Its translation is CSARVARKVAFSGYTF.

This clone has only a few counts. This sequence joins TRBV6-5 and TRBJ2-7; 13 bases align to TRBD2. With 5 bases clipped from V and 1 base from J, the junction kept 8 bases outside the gene matches. The CDR3 is 17 residues long. Germline-derived CDR1 and CDR2 are MNHEY and SVGAGI. The CDR3, as DNA: TGTGCCAGCAGTCTTCGGGGGACTAGCGGGACTTCCTACGAGCAGTACTTC. It translates to CASSLRGTSGTSYEQYF.

The V and J genes are TRBV9 and TRBJ2-7; TRBD2 agrees at 13 bases. The V and J ends lost 4 bases and 6 bases, in that order; junction bases with no gene match: 13. CDR1 is SGDLS and CDR2 is YYNGEE in the germline V gene. The CDR3 has 17 amino acids. The CDR3 sequence: CASSPWQGLAGPLEQYF. The CDR3 coding sequence is TGTGCCAGCAGCCCCTGGCAGGGACTAGCGGGACCCCTCGAGCAGTACTTC.

The J gene is TRBJ1-2, the V gene TRBV12-3 or TRBV12-4; the D is unclear. The CDR3 runs to 14 residues. The V end lost 2 bases, the J end lost 0 bases, and 7 bases lay between the germline ends. The CDR3 here is CASSLSYTNYGYTF. CDR3 nucleotide sequence: TGTGCCAGCAGTTTATCGTATACTAACTATGGCTACACCTTC.

The chain joins TRBV28 to TRBJ1-6, with unresolved D. The germline CDR1 and CDR2 sequences are MDHEN and SYDVKM. V lost 6 bases to trimming and J lost 0 bases, with 12 bases between them. The CDR3 contains 16 residues. Written as DNA, the CDR3 is TGTGCCAGCAGACCCACGGGGAGCTCCTATAATTCACCCCTCCACTTT. This codes for CASRPTGSSYNSPLHF. Looking up the rest from reference TRBV28 and TRBJ1-6 gives the full variable domain: DVKVTQSSRYLVKRTGEKVFLECVQDMDHENMFWYRQDPGLGLRLIYFSYDVKMKEKGDIPEGYSVSREKKERFSLILESASTNQTSMYLCASRPTGSSYNSPLHFGNGTRLTVT.

V and J are TRBV20-1 and TRBJ1-5, with D tentatively TRBD1 (5 bases). CDR1 is DFQATT and CDR2 is SNEGSKA in the germline V gene (reference sequence). The V end was cut by 2 bases, the J end by 2 bases, with 13 bases between. This CDR3 contains 15 residues. The CDR3 DNA follows: TGCAGTGCTAGACCCGGGACCGTGGGCAATCAGCCCCAGCATTTT. It encodes CSARPGTVGNQPQHF.

The chain is built from TRBV6-2 or TRBV6-3 and TRBJ2-1, with 7 bases that match TRBD2. V was clipped by 8 bases and J by 8 bases; unmatched bases: 27. The CDR3 is 19 residues long. Germline loops: CDR1 MNHEY, CDR2 SVGEGT. CDR3: CASRLDMLTSWTGMYEQFF. The CDR3 DNA is TGTGCCAGCCGCCTGGACATGTTGACTAGCTGGACCGGGATGTATGAGCAGTTCTTC.

The chain links TRBV20-1 to TRBJ2-1; D uncertain. CDR3 length: 15 residues. Germline-derived CDR1 and CDR2 are DFQATT and SNEGSKA (reference sequence). The V end lost 4 bases, the J end lost 0 bases, and 13 bases lay between the germline ends. The chain's CDR3 is CSAMGPRHSYNEQFF. As DNA, the CDR3 is TGCAGTGCTATGGGCCCCCGGCACTCCTACAATGAGCAGTTCTTC.

V usage is TRBV7-8 and J usage is TRBJ1-5, with D uncertain. Germline CDR1 SGHVS, CDR2 FQNEAQ. V lost 5 bases, J lost 1 base, and 9 bases lay in between. The CDR3 totals 14 residues. In DNA, the CDR3 is TGTGCCAGCAGCCCCTATTCGAGCAATCAGCCCCAGCATTTT. It encodes CASSPYSSNQPQHF.

By share of the sample, this clone is medium-sized. The gene calls are TRBV7-9 and TRBJ1-2, with D maybe TRBD1 (6 bases). Trimming took 8 bases from V and 5 from J, leaving 21 bases between them. The germline gives CDR1 SEHNR, CDR2 FQNEAQ (reference sequence). The CDR3 consists of 15 residues. CDR3 residues: CASSPRRDTEYGYTF. The CDR3 coding sequence is TGTGCCAGCTCCCCCAGGAGGGACACGGAATATGGCTACACCTTC.

The chain carries TRBV14 and TRBJ2-3, with 9 bases identical to TRBD1. The CDR3 contains 15 residues. J lost 3 bases, V lost 6 bases, and 7 bases had no gene match. Germline V lookup: CDR1 SGHDN, CDR2 FVKESK. CDR3: CASSLTGGLTDTQYF. CDR3 DNA: TGTGCCAGCAGTCTGACAGGGGGTTTAACAGATACGCAGTATTTT. Using reference TRBV14 and TRBJ2-3 for the parts outside the CDR3, the full variable domain is EAGVTQFPSHSVIEKGQTVTLRCDPISGHDNLYWYRRVMGKEIKFLLHFVKESKQDESGMPNNRFLAERTGGTYSTLKVQPAELEDSGVYFCASSLTGGLTDTQYFGPGTRLTVL.

This chain joins TRBV27 and TRBJ1-2, with D tentatively TRBD1 (6 bases). V was cut by 8 bases and J by 0 bases, with 19 bases left in between. The CDR3 extends over 16 amino acids. Germline V lookup: CDR1 MNHEY, CDR2 SMNVEV (reference sequence). The CDR3 bases are TGTGCCAGCGCCGGAACCCCGGGACATTCTAACTATGGCTACACCTTC. It encodes CASAGTPGHSNYGYTF.

The DNA of the CDR3 is TGTGCCTGGAGTGTAGGAACAAGCTCCTACGAGCAGTACTTC. Encoded protein: CAWSVGTSSYEQYF. The chain joins TRBV30 to TRBJ2-7, with D unclear. The CDR3 runs to 14 residues. Between the trimmed V and J ends, which lost 0 bases and 0 bases, there was a span of 9 bases. Germline V gene lookup returns CDR1 GTSNPN and CDR2 SVGIG (reference sequence).

This clone is categorized as large. This chain connects TRBV2 to TRBJ2-7; 9 bases agree with TRBD2. The germline V gene has CDR1 SNHLY and CDR2 FYNNEI. The CDR3 spans 15 residues. V trimming: 3 bases; J trimming: 2 bases; junction bases outside the gene matches: 5. The CDR3 here is CASSDLLAGTYEQYF. As DNA, the CDR3 is TGTGCCAGCAGTGATTTACTAGCGGGCACCTACGAGCAGTACTTC.

The gene calls are TRBV24-1 and TRBJ2-5, with 11 bases fitting TRBD2. Germline loops: CDR1 KGHDR, CDR2 SFDVKD. J was trimmed by 5 bases and V by 4 bases; bases with no gene match: 5. There are 15 residues in the CDR3. CDR3 coding DNA: TGTGCCACCAGTGAGAGGACTAGCGGGCGGGAGACCCAGTACTTC. Translating gives CATSERTSGRETQYF.

The rearrangement links TRBV6-1 to TRBJ2-1; D perhaps matches TRBD2 (6 bases). V dropped 7 bases and J dropped 2 bases, with 12 bases sitting between them. The germline gives CDR1 MNHNS, CDR2 SASEGT. This CDR3 spans 14 amino acids. This CDR3 reads CASMVGGTYNEQFF. CDR3 DNA: TGTGCCAGCATGGTGGGAGGAACCTACAATGAGCAGTTCTTC.

Details on this clone: Given the absence of the conserved phenylalanine or tryptophan at the CDR3 end, a read error is likely. V usage is TRBV6-1 and J usage is TRBJ2-1; D is possibly TRBD1 (6 bases). Per germline, CDR1 MNHNS and CDR2 SASEGT. The CDR3 covers 15 residues. CDR3 coding DNA: TGTGCCAGCAGGCCACAGGGAATCGGATACAATGAACAGTTCCTC. As protein: CASRPQGIGYNEQFL.

This sequence joins TRBV6-1 and TRBJ1-6; D is possibly TRBD1 (5 bases). The V gene's germline CDR1 is MNHNS and CDR2 SASEGT. V lost 6 bases to trimming and J lost 10 bases, with 16 bases between them. This CDR3 contains 14 residues. The CDR3 here is CASRLTGGRSPLHF. CDR3 DNA: TGTGCCAGCAGGCTTACGGGGGGTCGGTCACCCCTCCACTTT.

The V call is TRBV27, the J call TRBJ2-7; TRBD2 matches at 15 bases. Germline CDR1 MNHEY, CDR2 SMNVEV (reference sequence). V was pared by 1 base and J by 8 bases, with 6 bases of the junction left unmatched. The CDR3 sequence is 16 residues long. Here the CDR3 reads CASSLLGTSGRLKQYF. CDR3 DNA: TGTGCCAGCAGTTTATTGGGGACTAGCGGGAGGCTAAAGCAGTACTTC.

The chain employs TRBV18 and TRBJ2-3, with TRBD2 matching 7 bases. Germline V gene lookup returns CDR1 KGHSH and CDR2 LQKENI. V lost 5 bases, J lost 0 bases, and 5 bases stayed unmatched. The CDR3 has 15 amino acids. CDR3 amino acids: CASSRDYLSTDTQYF. CDR3 bases: TGTGCCAGCTCAAGGGACTACCTTAGCACAGATACGCAGTATTTT.

There are a few counts of this clone. The rearrangement links TRBV11-2 to TRBJ2-1, with TRBD2 matching over 14 bases. Losses at the gene ends were 2 bases for V and 6 bases for J; bases not matched to a gene: 12. The CDR3 is 19 residues long. Looked up from germline, CDR1 is SGHAT and CDR2 is FQNNGV. The CDR3 DNA is TGTGCCAGCAGCTTAATGGGGACTAGCGGGGGACGGGTCTTCAATGAGCAGTTCTTC. It specifies CASSLMGTSGGRVFNEQFF.

This chain connects TRBV28 to TRBJ1-2; 7 bases are a match to TRBD1. There are 14 residues in the CDR3. Germline V CDR1 and CDR2: MDHEN, SYDVKM. V dropped 6 bases and J dropped 2; count of bases not matched to a gene: 6. The CDR3 coding sequence is TGTGCCAGCAGACAAGACAGGGTCAACTATGGCTACACCTTC. Amino acid sequence: CASRQDRVNYGYTF.

V is TRBV5-1 and J is TRBJ1-1, with a tentative D call TRBD1 (5 bases). The ends were cut back, 4 bases at V and 0 bases at J, with 16 bases in the middle. CDR3 length: 16 amino acids. CDR1 SGHRS and CDR2 YFSETQ come from the germline V gene. This CDR3 reads CASSPGEGRMNTEAFF. The CDR3 coding sequence is TGCGCCAGCAGCCCTGGAGAGGGGAGGATGAACACTGAAGCTTTCTTT.

The CDR3 coding sequence is TGCGCCAGCAGCCAAGCCGACAGCCGCGGCTACACCTTC. Amino acid sequence: CASSQADSRGYTF. The V call is TRBV4-1, the J call TRBJ1-2; a possible D gene is TRBD1 (5 bases). Trimming cost V 1 base and J 8 bases, with 11 bases left between them. Germline lookup yields CDR1 MGHRA and CDR2 YSYEKL. CDR3 size: 13 residues.

In the case of this clone: As the CDR3 is not closed by the conserved phenylalanine or tryptophan, this likely results from a read error. The rearrangement uses TRBV19 and TRBJ2-3, with 7 bases aligning to TRBD1. J lost 6 bases, V lost 8 bases, and 8 bases had no gene match. This CDR3 region has 13 residues. Germline lookup yields CDR1 LNHDA and CDR2 SQIVND (reference sequence). The CDR3 loop is CASSTRGHDTQYY. CDR3 bases: TGTGCCAGTTCTACGAGGGGGCACGATACGCAGTATTAT.

This clone has a handful of counts. Germline and junction disagree at one end, which may indicate a read error. J is TRBJ2-1 and V is TRBV7-9; maybe TRBD2 (7 bases). The length of the CDR3 is 9 residues. CDR1 and CDR2 (germline): SEHNR, FQNEAQ (reference sequence). The CDR3 loop is CAGGGQLSF. The CDR3 DNA reads as TGTGCAGGGGGGGGTCAGCTGAGCTTC.

The chain employs TRBV20-1 and TRBJ2-7, with D unclear. CDR1 and CDR2 (germline): DFQATT, SNEGSKA (reference sequence). This CDR3 has 14 residues. V was shortened by 3 bases and J by 5 bases, with 17 bases between the two germline ends. CDR3 loop: CSARRLRMSHEQYF. The CDR3, as DNA: TGCAGTGCTAGGCGGCTCAGGATGAGCCACGAGCAGTACTTC.

The CDR3 bases are TGTGCCAGCAGCGTAGTTCCCTTCGAGAACAGGGCCAATGAGCAGTTCTTC. Protein sequence: CASSVVPFENRANEQFF. The V and J genes are TRBV9 and TRBJ2-1; tentative D call: TRBD1 (6 bases). This CDR3 is 17 amino acids long. V lost 0 bases, J lost 6 bases, and 19 bases lay in between. Germline V gene sequence: CDR1 SGDLS, CDR2 YYNGEE.

This clone was seen a handful of times. V gene TRBV19 combines with J gene TRBJ2-1, with 9 bases fitting TRBD1. The V and J ends lost 1 base and 6 bases, in that order; junction bases with no gene match: 4. Germline values: CDR1 LNHDA, CDR2 SQIVND (reference sequence). The length of the CDR3 is 15 residues. In DNA form, the CDR3 reads TGTGCCAGTAGTATAGGGACAGGGGAGGTCAATGAGCAGTTCTTC. Translating gives CASSIGTGEVNEQFF.

This clone was picked up a small number of times. The genes are TRBV6-1 and TRBJ1-1; 7 bases match TRBD1. V shed 5 bases and J 1 base; nucleotides not matched to a gene: 7. The germline V gene encodes CDR1 MNHNS and CDR2 SASEGT. The CDR3 is made up of 15 amino acids. DNA for the CDR3: TGTGCCAGCAGTCGGACAGGCCCCCCGAACACTGAAGCTTTCTTT. This gives the protein CASSRTGPPNTEAFF.

This clone was detected a few times. The gene calls are TRBV24-1 and TRBJ1-3; D ambiguous. V was shortened by 4 bases and J by 4 bases, with 7 bases between the two germline ends. The CDR3 contains 13 residues. Germline CDR1 and CDR2: KGHDR and SFDVKD. The CDR3 sequence: CATSESRGNTIYF. CDR3 DNA sequence: TGTGCCACCAGTGAGTCACGAGGAAACACCATATATTTT.

The chain carries TRBV7-9 and TRBJ1-5; 8 nucleotides agree with TRBD1. V lost 3 bases, J lost 5 bases, and 3 bases stayed unmatched. The CDR3 sequence is 14 residues long. Germline CDR1 is SEHNR and CDR2 is FQNEAQ (reference sequence). CDR3 residues: CASSFPGGDQPQHF. The CDR3 DNA reads TGTGCCAGCAGCTTCCCAGGGGGCGATCAGCCCCAGCATTTT. Together with reference TRBV7-9 and TRBJ1-5, the CDR3 gives the full variable domain: DTGVSQNPRHKITKRGQNVTFRCDPISEHNRLYWYRQTLGQGPEFLTYFQNEAQLEKSRLLSDRFSAERPKGSFSTLEIQRTEQGDSAMYLCASSFPGGDQPQHFGDGTRLSIL.